This T cell receptor (beta chain) stems from a study of patients and donors after allogeneic stem cell transplantation. This CDR3 has 14 residues. Trimming stripped 3 bases from V and 8 bases from J, with 14 bases between. TCRdb reprocessed the RT-PCR reads via MiXCR and lists one record per CDR3 protein. The data contain 800,000 to 1,000,000 distinct CDR3 sequences, more than 15% of them singletons. This chain links TRBV12-3 or TRBV12-4 with TRBJ2-1; no clear D. The sequenced sample consisted of blood, either unsorted or a sorted T cell fraction (not recorded which). This receptor was obtained from a human donor who was either an allogeneic HSCT recipient or a stem cell or donor lymphocyte infusion donor (not recorded which). It is not recorded whose cells these are; they may come from a transplant donor. The chain's CDR3 is CASSFVKGNHEQFF. The CDR3, as DNA: TGTGCCAGCAGTTTTGTGAAGGGAAATCATGAGCAGTTCTTC.